The next 6 T cell receptor beta chains were all read from a single sample in a study of blood T cell repertoires in COVID-19. The data were produced by immunoSEQ multiplex PCR, yet TCRdb's version contains in-frame clones alone and is incomplete. This sample carries approximately 300,000 clones, roughly 90% of them seen once, and the ten largest clones take over 8.5%. Sequenced: PBMCs or T cells enriched from blood (not recorded which). Every receptor here comes from a woman between 25 and 40 years old who had recovered from COVID-19.

This clone was seen a handful of times. The chain couples TRBV28 to TRBJ2-7; D is unresolved. Trimming shortened V by 2 bases and J by 8 bases, and 7 bases separated the two germline ends. The CDR3 loop spans 11 amino acids. Germline assignment: CDR1 MDHEN and CDR2 SYDVKM. CDR3 DNA: TGTGCCAGCAGTTTAATGCGGAAGCAGTACTTC. The encoded protein is CASSLMRKQYF.

This clone has a single count. The chain's CDR3 is CASSPRPPSMRTARYEQYF. The CDR3 nucleotides read TGTGCCAGCAGTCCTAGACCCCCCTCGATGAGGACTGCCCGCTACGAGCAGTACTTC. The V and J genes are TRBV27 and TRBJ2-7; D perhaps matches TRBD2 (5 bases). Germline values: CDR1 MNHEY, CDR2 SMNVEV (reference sequence). V was pared by 5 bases and J by 3 bases, with 29 bases between. The CDR3 runs to 19 residues.

This sequence joins TRBV14 and TRBJ1-2, with TRBD1 identical over 7 bases. The CDR3 loop spans 14 amino acids. In germline, CDR1 is SGHDN, CDR2 FVKESK. Trimming at V came to 0 bases and at J to 7 bases, leaving 5 bases not matched to a gene. For the CDR3, the DNA is TGTGCCAGCAGCCAAGATGTAACAGGGGTTGGCTACACCTTC. Amino acids: CASSQDVTGVGYTF.

The chain carries TRBV7-9 and TRBJ1-4; D uncertain. Germline CDR1 is SEHNR and CDR2 is FQNEAQ (reference sequence). The length of the CDR3 is 12 residues. V was clipped by 3 bases and J by 8 bases, with 7 bases between them. The CDR3 DNA reads as TGTGCCAGCAGCTTGGGAGGGGAAAAACTGTTTTTT. Translated, it gives CASSLGGEKLFF.

The sample holds one count of this clone. This chain's CDR3 is CASSQEQGLAVYNEQFF. CDR3 DNA: TGCGCCAGCAGCCAAGAGCAGGGACTAGCGGTTTACAATGAGCAGTTCTTC. This chain uses TRBV4-1 with TRBJ2-1; 11 bases are a match to TRBD2. Germline V gene lookup returns CDR1 MGHRA and CDR2 YSYEKL. CDR3 length equals 17 residues. V dropped 0 bases and J dropped 4; count of bases not matched to a gene: 5.

The V gene is TRBV6-2 or TRBV6-3, the J gene TRBJ2-7; D not certain. V lost 1 base and J 2 bases, leaving 6 bases between the germline ends. The CDR3 loop spans 13 amino acids. From germline, CDR1 is MNHEY and CDR2 SVGEGT. The CDR3 sequence: CASSYFAAYEQYF. The CDR3 DNA reads as TGTGCCAGCAGTTACTTCGCAGCCTACGAGCAGTACTTC.